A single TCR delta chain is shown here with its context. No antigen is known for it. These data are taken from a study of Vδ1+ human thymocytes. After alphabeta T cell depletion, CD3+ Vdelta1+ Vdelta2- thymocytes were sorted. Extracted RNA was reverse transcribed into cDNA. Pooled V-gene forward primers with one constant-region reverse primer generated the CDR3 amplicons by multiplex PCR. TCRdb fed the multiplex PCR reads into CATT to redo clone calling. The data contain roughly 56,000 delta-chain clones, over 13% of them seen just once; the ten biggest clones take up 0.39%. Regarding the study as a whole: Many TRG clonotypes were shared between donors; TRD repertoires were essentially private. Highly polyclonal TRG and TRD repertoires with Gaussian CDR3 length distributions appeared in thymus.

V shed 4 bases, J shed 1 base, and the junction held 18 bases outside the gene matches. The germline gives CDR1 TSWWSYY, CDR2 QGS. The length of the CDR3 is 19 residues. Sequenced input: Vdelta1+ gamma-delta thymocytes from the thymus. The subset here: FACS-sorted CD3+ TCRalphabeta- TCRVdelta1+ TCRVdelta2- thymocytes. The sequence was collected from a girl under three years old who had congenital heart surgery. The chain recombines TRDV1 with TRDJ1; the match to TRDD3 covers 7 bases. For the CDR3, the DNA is TGTGCTCTTGGGGGCAAACTGGGGCTGGTGGATGAGACCACCGATAAACTCATCTTT. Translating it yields CALGGKLGLVDETTDKLIF.